This TCR beta chain came from a study of Graves' ophthalmopathy and Graves' hyperthyroidism. Study as a whole: Investigators collected peripheral blood at initial diagnosis, before any treatment was given.

CAS ≥3, NOSPECS ≥4, moderate-to-severe activity and duration under 3 months marked donors with ophthalmopathy. The study excluded patients with other autoimmune diseases, uncontrolled infections, pregnancy or lactation. This CDR3 comprises 14 residues. Germline V CDR1 and CDR2: MNHEY, SVGEGT. V was trimmed by 8 bases and J by 7 bases, leaving 15 bases between them. Amplification of the TCR beta CDR3 regions used RNA transcripts (as template). The first-round RT-PCR employed HTBI primers together with the Qiagen OneStep RT-PCR kit. A multiplex PCR was then performed as the second round. TCRdb fed the multiplex PCR reads into MiXCR, producing one record per CDR3 protein. The data contain hundreds of thousands of distinct CDR3 sequences, roughly an eighth of them seen just once; the ten biggest clones take up about 9.4%.

The chain recombines TRBV6-2 or TRBV6-3 with TRBJ1-6; a weak D match, TRBD1 (5 bases). The clonotype comes from a woman aged 25 to 39 with Graves' ophthalmopathy. Material for sequencing was blood. CDR3 sequence reads: CASGKTALNSPLHF. CDR3 bases: TGTGCCAGCGGAAAGACAGCTTTAAATTCACCCCTCCACTTT.